This T cell receptor beta chain is drawn from a study of OX40 agonist ivuxolimab in advanced cancers. Looking at the study overall: Ivuxolimab was a fully human IgG2 agonistic monoclonal antibody targeting the costimulatory receptor OX40 (CD134). Of the roughly 50 dose-escalation patients, hepatocellular carcinoma was present in roughly 19, melanoma in approximately 15, renal cell carcinoma in 9 and head and neck cancer in 9. Partial responses occurred in three dose-escalation patients: two with cutaneous melanoma and one with hepatocellular carcinoma. The dose-escalation cohort was around 84% male with a mean age of about 60 years, ranging from roughly 20 to 80. Peripheral TCRbeta sequencing aimed to test whether ivuxolimab altered TCR sequence diversity and caused clonal T-cell expansion. The paper covers the monotherapy dose-escalation part of the phase I ivuxolimab trial, which included N ≈ 50 patients. Intravenous ivuxolimab was administered to patients every 2 weeks at six dose levels: 0.01, 0.1, 0.3, 1.5, 3 and 10 mg/kg. Patients were allowed to have had prior anti-PD-1, anti-PD-L1 or anti-CTLA-4 therapy, and 40% of the dose-escalation patients had previously received checkpoint inhibitors.

As for this clone: Its antigen is currently not known. No base qualities exist here, and no much larger clone lies one base off it.

Results and caveats for the whole study, not just this receptor: Antigen specificity was not determined for the clonally expanded peripheral T cells. In partial responders in the 0.1-3.0 mg/kg groups, normalized peripheral clonal expansion was found to be among the lowest, especially among CD8+ T cells. Low levels of normalized T-cell clonal expansion were also seen in some nonresponding patients. After ivuxolimab, expanded clones were on average more numerous among CD8+ T cells than among CD4+ T cells. At doses of 0.1 to 3.0 mg/kg, clonal expansion of both CD4+ and CD8+ T cells in blood was seen between baseline and week 6.

The trial excluded patients who had a history of autoimmune disease or were on systemic immunosuppression. Peripheral blood for TCR sequencing was collected from all dose cohorts at baseline, on cycle 4 day 1, and on cycle 7 day 1. The samples were drawn from a first-in-human, open-label, multicenter phase I dose-escalation trial of ivuxolimab. Adults with locally advanced or metastatic head and neck squamous cell, hepatocellular, melanoma or renal cell carcinoma were enrolled in the trial. CD4+ and CD8+ T cells were sorted separately from peripheral blood before TCR sequencing. To sequence the TCRbeta CDR3 region, genomic DNA was isolated from the sorted cells. TCRbeta CDR3 regions were sequenced using the immunoSEQ Assay. TCRdb took this table from immuneACCESS and kept in-frame rearrangements with V and J called. Such tables lack part of the clones; where checked against another copy, unresolved V genes explain under half of the gap, and the rest is unexplained. This sample holds tens of thousands of clones; approximately 80% were observed only once. The ten largest clonotypes hold more than 5.5% of the sample.

The starting material was CD4+ or CD8+ T cells sorted from blood, obtained in a trial of the OX40 agonist ivuxolimab. This clonotype was obtained from an adult with an advanced solid tumor such as melanoma, head and neck, liver or kidney cancer.

The CDR3 protein is CASSEGSASGGAEQFF. Read as DNA, the sequence is TGTGCCAGCAGTGAAGGGTCGGCTAGCGGGGGGGCTGAGCAGTTCTTC. The chain links TRBV2 with TRBJ2-1, and 12 bases in between align with TRBD2. V loses 1 base at its end and J loses 9 bases; junction bases beyond the gene matches: 7. There are 16 amino acids in the CDR3, from cysteine to phenylalanine inclusive. Of the read, only the CDR3 DNA is kept; its 48 bases are in frame from base 1. CDR1 and CDR2 were assigned from the germline V gene as SNHLY and FYNNEI.